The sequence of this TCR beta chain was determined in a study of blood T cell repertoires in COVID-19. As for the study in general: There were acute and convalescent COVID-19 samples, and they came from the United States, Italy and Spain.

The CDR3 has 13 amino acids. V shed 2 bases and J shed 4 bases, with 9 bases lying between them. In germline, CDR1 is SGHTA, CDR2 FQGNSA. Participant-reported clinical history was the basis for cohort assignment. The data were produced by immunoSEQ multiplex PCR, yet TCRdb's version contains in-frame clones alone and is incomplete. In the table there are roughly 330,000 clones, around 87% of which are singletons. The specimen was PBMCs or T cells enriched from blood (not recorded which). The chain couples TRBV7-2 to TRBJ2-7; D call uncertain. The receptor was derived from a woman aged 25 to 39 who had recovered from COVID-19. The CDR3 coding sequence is TGTGCCAGCAGCTTATCGGTACTTTACGAGCAGTACTTC. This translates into CASSLSVLYEQYF. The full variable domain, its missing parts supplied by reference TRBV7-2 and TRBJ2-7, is GAGVSQSPSNKVTEKGKDVELRCDPISGHTALYWYRQSLGQGLEFLIYFQGNSAPDKSGLPSDRFSAERTGGSVSTLTIQRTQQEDSAVYLCASSLSVLYEQYFGPGTRLTVT.